This T cell receptor (beta chain) was identified during a study of cytomegalovirus exposure and HLA in healthy donors (dated by TCRdb to 2016 to 2017). About the study as a whole: According to an earlier analysis of a few hundred of the donors, about 179 million T cells yielded roughly 100 million unique TCR beta sequences and 276 Gb of sequence data. Typing coverage varied by locus: roughly 629-640 donors for A, B, C, DRB1 and DQB1; around 560 for DQA1; 606 for DPA1; under 490 for DPB1. Because of strong linkage in the cohort, 5 or 6 DR-DQ haplotypes were treated as single units for association and clustering. Every repertoire in the discovery cohort had been generated on one and the same sequencing platform. High-throughput TCR immunosequencing, statistical association of individual TCRs with disease status, and machine learning were combined to predict cytomegalovirus infection status. Around 330 gigabases of sequencing data and around 80 million unique TCR sequences made up an early release that covered approximately 650 HLA-typed donors. HLA typing covered class I and class II loci at four-digit resolution. The study aimed to test whether cataloging public T cell receptors could reveal signatures of past pathogen exposure. Of the roughly 390 genotyped donors, 80% to 90% were placed in the genetic ancestry cluster associated with self-reported Caucasian donors. To study patterns of TCR occurrence, a later analysis re-analyzed previously published TCR beta repertoires from several hundred donors and added high-resolution HLA genotyping. Besides the first cohort of 666 subjects, a separate validation cohort made up of 90 to 150 different subjects was used. Using immunosequencing, the study profiled T cell repertoires from around 680 subjects and related those repertoires to cytomegalovirus serostatus. Rather than using new phenotypic data, the later analysis identified candidate immune exposures from TCR beta sequences and from how often those sequences occurred across donors. On average, roughly 250,000 unique TCR beta nucleotide sequences were sequenced per donor among some 430 genotyped donors of the cohort, with 15% to 20% of those sequences being non-productive. A later genetic analysis took genome-wide SNP genotypes for about 65% of the roughly 670 donors and used that subset as a discovery cohort. Donor age, sex, ethnicity and CMV serostatus were compiled together with the repertoire data. To decide whether each TCR beta V gene segment behaved as functional or pseudogenic, an earlier analysis of approximately 600 of the donors relied on high-throughput TCR beta sequencing.

The CDR3 runs 15 amino acids, cysteine and phenylalanine included. The only DNA kept is the CDR3, 45 bases in frame from the first base. Trimming removed 5 bases from V and 2 bases from J; the gene matches leave 5 bases unexplained. Based on the germline V gene (reference sequence), the CDR1 and CDR2 sequences are MNHEY and SMNVEV. A note on this clone: What antigen it recognizes has not been identified. Base qualities are missing; no much larger clone stands one base away.

Broader findings and caveats from the paper: A further reported finding was that TCR beta sequences accurately predicted the HLA-A and HLA-B alleles for most subjects in the first cohort. Some IMGT-functional V segments, including TRBV6-2 and TRBV6-3, could not be told apart with the 87-base-pair reads, so those segments were excluded. Compared with equally common non-associated chains, HLA-associated TCR beta chains in a later analysis were more clonally expanded and had lower generation probabilities. It was suggested by the authors that the approach could potentially be generalized to other disease states and immunological phenotypes. At a false discovery rate of 0.05, a later analysis linked around 15,000 TCR beta sequences to specific HLA alleles. When HLA alleles, especially DR and DQ, strongly co-occurred, attributing TCR associations to individual alleles was difficult. In a later analysis, most CMV-associated TCR beta chains were found to appear HLA-restricted, with HLA associations seemingly driven largely by CMV exposure. Broadly in line with IMGT annotations, most TCR beta V segments showed up in productive rearrangements about 90% or about 30% of the time in an earlier analysis of several hundred of the donors. Roughly uniform sequencing depth across donors was assumed in presence/absence analyses, although this assumption may not hold. Only TCR beta chains were sequenced in this cohort, and the absence of alpha or paired-chain data limited detectable features. Because counts were too low, about 17 rarely observed V segments, including chromosome 9 orphons, were excluded from the earlier analysis of about 500 of the donors. In a later genetic analysis, a missense DCLRE1C variant was associated with V-gene and J-gene trimming of TCR beta chains, and the association was replicated in an independent cohort. In a later analysis, TCR association rates were found to vary across HLA loci, with the most associated TCRs seen for DRB1 alleles and the fewest for HLA-C alleles. Because HLA typing was unavailable for some donors at each locus, only the typed subset was used in association tests. In a later analysis, several top co-occurrence clusters were reported to appear linked to parvovirus B19, influenza, CMV and Epstein-Barr virus. The classifier was reported to diagnose cytomegalovirus status with high specificity and sensitivity in both the original cohort and the validation cohort. According to a later genetic analysis, donors in an Asian-associated ancestry cluster had fewer N-insertions in productive TCRs than the approximately 650-donor mean. A group of highly shared sequence variants was considered likely to be a technical artifact of the sequencing pipeline. While some public TCRs were present in many individuals, most TCR sequences turned up only very rarely across donors. For the cohort, immune exposure information was limited to CMV serostatus. Three of the identified cytomegalovirus-associated TCR beta chains were confirmed in vitro to be specific for cytomegalovirus antigens. Correlated functional status among segregating V segments might reflect linkage disequilibrium, but an unknown experimental factor could not be ruled out. The study gave a list of about 160 TCR beta chains associated with cytomegalovirus.

The cohort comprised approximately 700 healthy bone marrow donors. At the time of sampling, every cohort member was nominally healthy, though immune exposures that went unrecorded were likely present. The donor was CMV seropositive and belonged to the group of around 300 seropositive cohort members. Each donor provided a peripheral blood sample, and peripheral blood mononuclear cells were used for TCR beta sequencing. The Qiagen DNeasy Blood Extraction Kit was used to extract genomic DNA from the blood cell samples. The library relied on the immunoSEQ multiplex PCR assay. A mixture of 60 forward primers for TCR Vbeta segments and 13 reverse primers for TCR Jbeta segments was used in the multiplex PCR. The CDR3 region of rearranged TCR beta genes was amplified from genomic DNA with a multiplex PCR assay. On the Illumina HiSeq System, the amplified TCR beta libraries were sequenced as 87-base-pair reads. In the source study's methods: In a later analysis, about 80 million unique TCR beta chains were counted across the 650 to 700 repertoires, and roughly 11 million of these chains were shared by at least two donors. Raw reads were error-corrected and collapsed into unique sequences by a nearest-neighbor algorithm in which closely related sequences were merged to remove PCR and sequencing errors. V, D and J gene segments were assigned by aligning CDR3 sequences to IMGT reference sequences. For a sequence to be retained, at least a six-nucleotide match to both a V gene segment and a J gene segment was required. Rearrangements were called productive when the CDR3 lacked stop codons and stayed in frame with V and J; all others were non-productive. CDR3 was defined according to IMGT convention as the region running from the second conserved V-encoded cysteine to the conserved J-encoded phenylalanine. The earlier analysis of fewer than 700 of the donors excluded sequences that lacked an unambiguous match to a single V gene segment. In an earlier analysis of several hundred of the donors, V segments were called functional above 56.7% productive rearrangements and were called segregating when the between-donor standard deviation exceeded 5%. A statistical classification framework was built to diagnose cytomegalovirus status from the catalog of TCR beta chain sequences. In a later analysis, V and J genes were assigned by comparing TCR nucleotide sequences against IMGT/GENE-DB human TR gene sequences. Using the TCRdist pipeline, a later analysis assigned CDR3 sequences along with most-parsimonious VDJ recombination scenarios. A later analysis defined each TCR beta chain by its CDR3 amino acid sequence plus V-gene family, and excluded reads lacking a unique V-gene family. A later analysis removed 550 to 650 highly shared, low-generation-probability nucleotide sequences to deal with suspected cross-contamination and a sequencing artifact. For each public chain, a later analysis derived a clonal expansion index from normalized ranks of inferred template counts within each repertoire. Generation probabilities in a later analysis came from a VDJ recombination model fitted to out-of-frame rearrangements, and those results were checked against IGoR. In a later analysis, hypergeometric tests were used to score TCR-TCR, TCR-HLA and TCR-CMV co-occurrence, with a repertoire-size bias correction applied to TCR pairs. To estimate false discovery rates, a later analysis permuted the HLA or CMV assignments 20 times. In a later analysis, co-occurring TCRs were grouped using DBSCAN, and TCRdist sequence similarity was added for clustering within HLA-allele-positive subsets. For co-occurrence clustering, repertoires with fewer than 30,000 or more than 120,000 public chains were excluded, along with four or five repertoires with anomalous nucleotide sharing. TCRdb holds this immuneACCESS table with in-frame rearrangements only. Some clones are missing; in checked studies, unresolved V genes explain under half, and the rest has no known cause. V and J calls plus clone size are reproduced from that table; the DNA served to infer D and trimming. For this sample the table gives more than 50,000 clones, of which more than 70% were detected only once. Roughly 25% of the sample rests with the top ten.

The sequence derives from a man in his fifties or sixties in good health and CMV-seropositive. Sequencing was carried out using PBMCs. The chain is made from TRBV27 and TRBJ2-5; TRBD2 lines up with 10 middle nucleotides. The CDR3 in this case is CASSPWTSGQETQYF. In nucleotide form, the sequence is TGTGCCAGCAGTCCCTGGACTAGCGGACAAGAGACCCAGTACTTC.